The 10 T cell receptor beta chains presented below share a single source sample, sequenced in a study of blood T cells in healthy people across ages. Then a second PCR, running roughly 6 to 12 cycles, was carried out with a sample-barcoded 5' primer and a J-beta primer mix. TCRdb reanalysed the 5' RACE reads using MiXCR and keeps one entry per CDR3 protein. This table has roughly 730,000 distinct CDR3 sequences, more than 55% appearing once. What was sequenced was blood. Every receptor here comes from a man aged 35-49 years in good health.

Concerning this clonotype itself: A junction end diverges from the germline sequence, so it may reflect a read error. The rearrangement links TRBV4-1 to TRBJ2-1; TRBD1 matches at 12 bases. Per the germline V gene, CDR1 is MGHRA and CDR2 is YSYEKL. CDR3 length equals 18 residues. In DNA, the CDR3 is TGCGCCGGCAGCCAAGTGGGACAGGGGGCAAAATTCTCCCATGAGCAGTTCTTC. Encoded protein: CAGSQVGQGAKFSHEQFF.

Many counts were recorded for this clonotype. The V gene is TRBV29-1, the J gene TRBJ2-1, with D perhaps matching TRBD1 (7 bases). The germline gives CDR1 SQVTM, CDR2 ANQGSEA. V gave up 3 bases and J gave up 6 bases, with 15 bases separating them. The CDR3 consists of 14 residues. The CDR3 is CSVERDRAFNEQFF. The CDR3, as DNA: TGCAGCGTTGAGCGGGACAGAGCTTTCAATGAGCAGTTCTTC.

This clonotype was counted only a few times. This chain connects TRBV29-1 to TRBJ2-3; the match to TRBD2 covers 10 bases. The CDR3 has 15 amino acids. Germline CDR1 and CDR2: SQVTM and ANQGSEA. CDR3 protein: CSARSSGGATDTQYF. The CDR3, as DNA: TGCAGTGCCCGATCTAGCGGGGGAGCCACAGATACGCAGTATTTT.

V usage is TRBV7-2 and J usage is TRBJ1-1; the D gene is possibly TRBD1 (5 bases). V was pared by 5 bases and J by 5 bases, with 15 bases between. Germline V CDR1 and CDR2: SGHTA, FQGNSA. The CDR3 contains 14 residues. As DNA, the CDR3 is TGTGCCAGCAGCAAATACCAGGGCCGTACTGAAGCTTTCTTT. Its translation: CASSKYQGRTEAFF.

The chain links TRBV20-1 to TRBJ2-5, with TRBD1 as a possible D gene (7 bases). CDR1 is DFQATT, CDR2 SNEGSKA, per germline (reference sequence). V was pared by 1 base and J by 5 bases, with 26 bases between. The length of the CDR3 is 18 residues. This CDR3 is CSARVLSRGRGGRETQYF. The CDR3 DNA follows: TGCAGTGCTAGAGTCCTCTCGCGGGGTAGAGGGGGCCGGGAGACCCAGTACTTC.

The genes are TRBV25-1 and TRBJ1-1; D gene ambiguous. In germline, CDR1 is MGHDK, CDR2 SYGVNS. V was clipped by 2 bases and J by 6 bases, with 22 bases between them. CDR3 length equals 17 residues. The CDR3 region has the DNA TGTGCCAGCAGTGAAAATTTTGGACTTACATCCAAGGCTGAAGCTTTCTTT. This translates into CASSENFGLTSKAEAFF.

This clonotype turned up a few times. This could be a read error, since a much larger clone is one nucleotide away. The chain links TRBV15 to TRBJ2-7, with D possibly being TRBD1 or TRBD2 (5 bases each). Per germline, CDR1 LNHNV and CDR2 YYDKDF (reference sequence). Trimming removed 5 bases from V and 3 bases from J, with 8 bases in between. The CDR3 spans 12 residues. The CDR3 nucleotides are TGTGCCACCAGCCGGGACGGCTACGAGCAGTACTTC. Its translation is CATSRDGYEQYF.

The chain employs TRBV6-5 and TRBJ2-1; D gene uncertain. Germline V gene data show CDR1 as MNHEY and CDR2 as SVGAGI. The V and J ends lost 7 bases and 4 bases respectively, with 14 bases between them. There are 14 residues in the CDR3. Written as DNA, the CDR3 is TGTGCCAGCACCCCGAGGTCCGTATACAATGAGCAGTTCTTC. Its translation: CASTPRSVYNEQFF.

This clonotype has more than one count but fewer than ten. The chain carries TRBV6-4 and TRBJ2-7, with TRBD2 identical over 9 bases. CDR1 is MRHNA and CDR2 is SNTAGT in the germline V gene. The trim removed 5 bases at V and 6 bases at J, leaving 8 bases unmatched. There are 14 residues in the CDR3. CDR3 bases: TGTGCCAGCAGTATTATAGCGGGAGAAGGCGAGCAGTACTTC. Translated: CASSIIAGEGEQYF.

The rearrangement uses TRBV29-1 and TRBJ1-2; a weak D match, TRBD1 (6 bases). Germline lookup yields CDR1 SQVTM and CDR2 ANQGSEA. The CDR3 covers 16 residues. V lost 2 bases and J lost 4, with 20 bases in between. CDR3 in amino acids: CSVELQGVKSGYGYTF. CDR3 in DNA: TGCAGCGTTGAATTACAGGGAGTTAAGTCGGGCTATGGCTACACCTTC.